This T cell receptor (beta chain) was documented in a study of neurological immune-mediated disorders. By 5'RACE with 10-nucleotide random UMIs, the cDNA was made. MiXCR, applied by TCRdb to the 5' RACE reads, yields one record per CDR3 protein. The sample contains about 70,000 distinct CDR3 sequences, around 4.8% of which appear only once. Broader study findings: Neither clinical nor MRI features were associated with the multiple sclerosis repertoire cluster. HTLV-1-associated myelopathy led in TCR clonal expansion, while multiple sclerosis ranked lowest, below healthy controls.

This clonotype showed up many times. Antigen specificity is unknown. A read error may account for a junction end that differs from germline. The CDR3 is 13 amino acids. Per germline, CDR1 LGHDT and CDR2 YNNKEL (reference sequence). The chain couples TRBV3-1 to TRBJ1-2; TRBD1 agrees at 8 bases. The sample comprised PBMCs. The TCR sequence derives from a woman in her 70s with multiple sclerosis. The DNA for the CDR3 is TGTGCCAGCAGCCAAGATGGGGGACAGGCCCAATCCTTC. It codes for CASSQDGGQAQSF.